This record covers a single T cell receptor beta chain. The record originates from a study of blood T cell repertoires in COVID-19. As for the study in general: Samples taken during acute and convalescent COVID-19 were collected in the United States, Italy and Spain.

Germline V gene sequence: CDR1 SGHVS, CDR2 FNYEAQ. The CDR3 sequence is 15 residues long. Trimming shortened V by 5 bases and J by 2 bases, and 16 bases separated the two germline ends. Original methodology: By means of reference gene primer amplification, nucleated cell counts were estimated. Profiled with immunoSEQ multiplex PCR; TCRdb holds only in-frame clones, not every one. Clone size and the V and J calls come from that table; the DNA yielded D and trimming. The sample holds 95,000 to 120,000 clones, more than 80% seen once. Sample: peripheral blood. The chain joins TRBV7-6 to TRBJ2-7; no clear D gene. This TCR was sampled from a woman aged 40 to 49 with acute or convalescent COVID-19. This CDR3 is CASSPPATPPYEQYF. The DNA for the CDR3 is TGTGCCAGCAGCCCCCCCGCGACTCCCCCCTACGAGCAGTACTTC.